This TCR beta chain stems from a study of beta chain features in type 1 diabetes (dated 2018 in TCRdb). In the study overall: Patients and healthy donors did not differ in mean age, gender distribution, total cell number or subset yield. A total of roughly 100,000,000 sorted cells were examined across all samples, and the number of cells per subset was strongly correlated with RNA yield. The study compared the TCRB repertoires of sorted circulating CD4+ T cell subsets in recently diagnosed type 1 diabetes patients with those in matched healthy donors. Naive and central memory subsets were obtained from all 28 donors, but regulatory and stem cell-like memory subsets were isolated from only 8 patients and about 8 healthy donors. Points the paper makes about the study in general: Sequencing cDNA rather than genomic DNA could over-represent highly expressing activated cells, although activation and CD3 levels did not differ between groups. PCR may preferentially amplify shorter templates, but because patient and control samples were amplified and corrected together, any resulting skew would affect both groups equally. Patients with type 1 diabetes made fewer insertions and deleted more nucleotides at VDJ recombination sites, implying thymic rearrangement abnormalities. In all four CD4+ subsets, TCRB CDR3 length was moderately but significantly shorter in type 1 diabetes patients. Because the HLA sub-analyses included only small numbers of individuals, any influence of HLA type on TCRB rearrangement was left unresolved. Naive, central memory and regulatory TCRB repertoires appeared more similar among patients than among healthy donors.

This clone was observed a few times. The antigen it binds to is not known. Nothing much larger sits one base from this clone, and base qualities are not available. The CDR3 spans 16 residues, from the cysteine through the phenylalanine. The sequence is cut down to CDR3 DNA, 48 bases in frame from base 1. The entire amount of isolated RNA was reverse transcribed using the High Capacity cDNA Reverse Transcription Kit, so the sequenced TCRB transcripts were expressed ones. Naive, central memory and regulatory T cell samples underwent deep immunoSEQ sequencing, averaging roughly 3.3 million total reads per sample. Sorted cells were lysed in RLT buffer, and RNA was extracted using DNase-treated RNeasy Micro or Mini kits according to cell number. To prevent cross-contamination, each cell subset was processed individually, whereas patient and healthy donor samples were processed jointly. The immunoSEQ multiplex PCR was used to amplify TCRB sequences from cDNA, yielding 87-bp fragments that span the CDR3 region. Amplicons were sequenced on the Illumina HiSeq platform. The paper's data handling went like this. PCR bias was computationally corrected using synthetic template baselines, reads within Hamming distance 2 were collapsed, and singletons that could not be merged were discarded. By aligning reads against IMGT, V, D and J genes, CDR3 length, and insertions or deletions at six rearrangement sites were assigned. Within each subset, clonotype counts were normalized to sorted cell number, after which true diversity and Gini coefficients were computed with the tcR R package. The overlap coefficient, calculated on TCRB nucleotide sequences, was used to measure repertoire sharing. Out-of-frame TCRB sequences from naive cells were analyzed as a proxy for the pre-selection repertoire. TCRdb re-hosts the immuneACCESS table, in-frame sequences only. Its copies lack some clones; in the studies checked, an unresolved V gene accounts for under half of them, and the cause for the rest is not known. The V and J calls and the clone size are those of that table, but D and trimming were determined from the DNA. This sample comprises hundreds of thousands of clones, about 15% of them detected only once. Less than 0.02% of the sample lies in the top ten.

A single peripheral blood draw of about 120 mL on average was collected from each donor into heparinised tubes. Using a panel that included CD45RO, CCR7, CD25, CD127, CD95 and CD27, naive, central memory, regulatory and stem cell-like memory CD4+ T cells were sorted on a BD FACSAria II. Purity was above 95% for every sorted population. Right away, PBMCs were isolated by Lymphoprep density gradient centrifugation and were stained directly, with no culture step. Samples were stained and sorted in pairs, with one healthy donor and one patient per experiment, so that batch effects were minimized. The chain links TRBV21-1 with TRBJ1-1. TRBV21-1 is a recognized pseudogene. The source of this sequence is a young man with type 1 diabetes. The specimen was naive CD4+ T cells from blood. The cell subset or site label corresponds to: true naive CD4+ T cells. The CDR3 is CASSRHPGPGDLEAFF. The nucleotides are TGTGCCAGCAGCCGCCATCCCGGTCCGGGAGACCTTGAAGCTTTCTTT.